The 19 T cell receptor beta chains below all came from one sample that was sequenced in a study of CD8 T cells in ankylosing spondylitis. Study observations and caveats: About eight highly homologous variants made up a TCR beta motif that seemed to typify ankylosing spondylitis blood.

The antigens these receptors bind are not known. TCRdb used MiXCR to reprocess the 5' RACE reads, holding one entry per CDR3 protein. The data hold around 450,000 distinct CDR3 sequences, with roughly 27% observed a single time. Sequenced material: blood, either unsorted or a sorted T cell fraction (not recorded which). The receptor source for this set is a male donor with ankylosing spondylitis.

The chain has TRBV13 and TRBJ1-6; a possible D gene is TRBD1 (6 bases). V was clipped by 5 bases and J by 10 bases, with 18 bases between them. Germline V gene data show CDR1 as PRHDT and CDR2 as FYEKMQ (reference sequence). The length of the CDR3 is 15 residues. Here the CDR3 reads CASSRGGEVISPLHF. The CDR3 nucleotides read TGTGCCAGCAGCCGGGGGGGCGAGGTTATCTCACCCCTCCACTTT.

This sequence joins TRBV12-3 or TRBV12-4 and TRBJ2-1; possibly TRBD1 for D (6 bases). The CDR3 covers 14 residues. Trimming removed 6 bases from V and 2 bases from J, with 11 bases in between. CDR3 loop: CASRTDSAYNEQFF. The CDR3 DNA is TGTGCCAGCAGGACGGACAGTGCCTACAATGAGCAGTTCTTC.

V and J are TRBV5-6 and TRBJ2-1; D assignment may be TRBD1 or TRBD2 (5 bases each). This CDR3 contains 14 residues. The V gene lost 2 bases and the J gene lost 9 bases, with 15 bases spanning the gap. Per the germline V gene, CDR1 is SGHDT and CDR2 is YYEEEE. CDR3 sequence (DNA): TGTGCCAGCAGCTTAGGGGCTGACAGCGGTGAGCAGTTCTTC. This sequence encodes CASSLGADSGEQFF.

With regard to this clonotype: This sequence may be a read error, since a much larger clone differs from it by one base. V usage is TRBV20-1 and J usage is TRBJ1-1; 7 bases map to TRBD1. CDR1 is DFQATT and CDR2 is SNEGSKA in the germline V gene (reference sequence). This CDR3 has 12 amino acids. The CDR3 spells CSASLDFDRAIF. For the CDR3, the DNA is TGCAGTGCTAGTCTAGATTTCGACAGGGCTATCTTT.

J is TRBJ2-3 and V is TRBV10-1, with D possibly being TRBD2 (5 bases). Trimming removed 2 bases at V and 2 bases at J, with 11 bases between. Germline CDR1 WNHNN, CDR2 SYGVQD (reference sequence). This CDR3 region has 15 residues. The CDR3 region has the DNA TGCGCCAGCAGTGAGAGGAGGCCTGTCACAGATACGCAGTATTTT. Its translation is CASSERRPVTDTQYF.

This chain connects TRBV5-1 to TRBJ2-2; the match to TRBD2 covers 8 bases. CDR3 length: 15 residues. CDR1 is SGHRS and CDR2 is YFSETQ in the germline V gene. J lost 6 bases, V lost 1 base, and 5 bases had no gene match. Here the CDR3 DNA reads TGCGCCAGCAGCTTGAATAGCGGGATATCCGGGGAGCTGTTTTTT. It is translated as CASSLNSGISGELFF.

This clonotype was seen more than once but under ten times. The chain has TRBV6-1 and TRBJ2-7, with TRBD1 identical over 7 bases. This CDR3 has 15 amino acids. Germline V gene lookup returns CDR1 MNHNS and CDR2 SASEGT. With V trimmed by 6 bases and J by 1 base, 9 bases remained unmatched. The CDR3 DNA reads as TGTGCCAGCAGACGTACAGGGGTTGGATCCTACGAGCAGTACGTC. Amino acids: CASRRTGVGSYEQYV.

The rearrangement uses TRBV11-2 and TRBJ1-1; D is possibly TRBD1 (5 bases). The germline V and J ends were trimmed by 5 bases and 5 bases, with 15 bases remaining between them. CDR3 length: 14 residues. Germline CDR1 is SGHAT and CDR2 is FQNNGV. The CDR3 coding sequence is TGTGCCAGCAGCCCCGCGGGGGGTTGGACTGAAGCTTTCTTT. It yields the protein CASSPAGGWTEAFF.

This clonotype was counted a few times. The gene calls are TRBV5-1 and TRBJ2-5; TRBD1 might be the D (5 bases). There are 13 residues in the CDR3. Trimming left V 4 bases short and J 5 bases short, with 12 bases between. Germline CDR1 SGHRS, CDR2 YFSETQ. Here the CDR3 DNA reads TGCGCCAGCAGCCAAACAGGTCCGGAGACCCAGTACTTC. Its protein product is CASSQTGPETQYF.

On this clonotype itself: Its ends do not fully match the called genes, so a read error is possible. The rearrangement uses TRBV2 and TRBJ1-5; the D gene is possibly TRBD1 (5 bases). The CDR3 totals 15 residues. Germline assignment: CDR1 SNHLY and CDR2 FYNNEI. CDR3 loop: CASRSPGRNNQPQDF. The CDR3 nucleotides read TGTGCCAGCAGGAGCCCGGGACGGAACAATCAGCCCCAGGATTTT.

The chain links TRBV7-9 to TRBJ1-5, with unresolved D. Germline CDR1 reads SEHNR; CDR2 reads FQNEAQ (reference sequence). The length of the CDR3 is 13 residues. The V gene lost 7 bases and the J gene lost 6 bases, with 13 bases spanning the gap. The DNA of the CDR3 is TGTGCCAGCACGGCGGGAGCCAGTCAGCCCCAGCATTTT. This sequence encodes CASTAGASQPQHF.

This clonotype was observed a few times. The chain combines TRBV19 with TRBJ1-1, with unresolved D. Germline CDR1 is LNHDA and CDR2 is SQIVND (reference sequence). CDR3 size: 13 residues. With 7 bases removed from V and 2 bases from J, the gap between germline ends came to 11 bases. The CDR3 reads CASTVGRNTEAFF. The CDR3 nucleotides are TGTGCCAGTACCGTAGGGAGAAACACTGAAGCTTTCTTT.

This chain's CDR3 is CASSPTRGSRYF. The CDR3 DNA reads as TGTGCCAGCAGCCCAACGAGGGGGAGCCGATACTTC. The rearrangement uses TRBV3-1 and TRBJ2-5; possible D gene TRBD1, 6 bases. Germline CDR1 LGHDT, CDR2 YNNKEL (reference sequence). Trimming cost V 4 bases and J 14 bases, with 17 bases left between them. The CDR3 is made up of 12 amino acids.

This clonotype has a single count. The V and J genes are TRBV4-1 and TRBJ2-5; D remains ambiguous. The CDR3 is made up of 15 amino acids. V was shortened by 4 bases and J by 0 bases, with 12 bases between the two germline ends. The germline CDR1 and CDR2 sequences are MGHRA and YSYEKL. CDR3 nucleotides: TGCGCCAGCAGCCTATTAGACTTGTACCAAGAGACCCAGTACTTC. Amino acid sequence: CASSLLDLYQETQYF.

The chain uses TRBV20-1 and TRBJ2-7; D is unresolved. This CDR3 comprises 14 residues. Trimming took 0 bases from V and 3 from J, leaving 12 bases between them. Germline values: CDR1 DFQATT, CDR2 SNEGSKA (reference sequence). The CDR3: CSAREDLSFYEQYF. CDR3 coding DNA: TGCAGTGCTAGAGAGGACCTATCCTTCTACGAGCAGTACTTC.

At least ten counts were recorded for this clonotype. V gene TRBV11-2 combines with J gene TRBJ2-3; tentative D call: TRBD2 (6 bases). The CDR3 consists of 16 residues. Looked up from germline, CDR1 is SGHAT and CDR2 is FQNNGV. V was pared by 1 base and J by 0 bases, with 11 bases between. This chain's CDR3 is CASSLAEGFSTDTQYF. In DNA form, the CDR3 reads TGTGCCAGCAGCTTAGCGGAGGGGTTTAGCACAGATACGCAGTATTTT.

This clonotype was observed a few times. The chain uses TRBV5-1 and TRBJ2-7, with 9 positions matching TRBD1. The CDR3 sequence is 16 residues long. Losses at the gene ends were 0 bases for V and 5 bases for J; bases not matched to a gene: 9. Germline CDR1 reads SGHRS; CDR2 reads YFSETQ. Here the CDR3 reads CASSLALTGGSDEQYF. The CDR3, as DNA: TGCGCCAGCAGCTTGGCCCTGACAGGGGGGAGCGACGAGCAGTACTTC. The whole variable domain, filled in from reference TRBV5-1 and TRBJ2-7, reads KAGVTQTPRYLIKTRGQQVTLSCSPISGHRSVSWYQQTPGQGLQFLFEYFSETQRNKGNFPGRFSGRQFSNSRSEMNVSTLELGDSALYLCASSLALTGGSDEQYFGPGTRLTVT.

This clonotype was seen a few times. This sequence joins TRBV18 and TRBJ1-4; TRBD1 might be the D (6 bases). The CDR3 runs to 16 residues. Trimming shortened V by 5 bases and J by 8 bases, and 21 bases separated the two germline ends. Germline CDR1 KGHSH, CDR2 LQKENI. DNA for the CDR3: TGTGCCAGCTCATCAAACACAGGGCGGTTAAAAGAAAAACTGTTTTTT. Its protein is CASSSNTGRLKEKLFF.

This clonotype was found a few times. At one boundary the junction diverges from the germline segment, which might be a read error. The chain combines TRBV7-9 with TRBJ2-2; D call uncertain. The CDR3 has 15 residues. Per the germline V gene, CDR1 is SEHNR and CDR2 is FQNEAQ (reference sequence). Here the CDR3 reads CASSLPLLNSGELFF. CDR3 nucleotide sequence: TGTGCCAGCAGCTTACCCCTACTGAACTCCGGGGAGCTGTTTTTT.